This T cell receptor beta chain appears in the sequencing data of a study of blood T cell repertoires in COVID-19. At the level of the study: Acute and convalescent COVID-19 samples came from the United States, Italy and Spain. The cDNA or gDNA used as material had been derived from T cells, B-cell-depleted T cells, or PBMCs.

Original processing methods: By means of reference gene primer amplification, nucleated cell counts were estimated. Assay used: immunoSEQ multiplex PCR; TCRdb lists only in-frame clones, some missing. The V and J calls and clone size come from that table; D and trimming were worked out from the DNA. The data contain some 15,000 clones, 80% to 90% of them singletons. The germline CDR1 and CDR2 sequences are MDHEN and SYDVKM. This CDR3 has 16 amino acids. After removal of 2 bases from V and 6 bases from J, the junction contained 4 bases not matched to a gene. The receptor was isolated from a human donor in a cohort sampled during active COVID-19. The V gene is TRBV28, the J gene TRBJ2-2; TRBD2 matches at 12 bases. The sample consisted of peripheral blood. CDR3 bases: TGTGCCAGCAGTTTAGGTCTAGCGGGAGGGGCCGGGGAGCTGTTTTTT. The encoded protein is CASSLGLAGGAGELFF.